Sequencing of this T cell receptor beta chain was carried out in a study of blood T cell repertoires in COVID-19. Study at large: Whether acute or convalescent, the COVID-19 samples came from the United States, Italy and Spain. PBMCs, B-cell-depleted T cells, or T cells were the source of the cDNA or gDNA that made up the material.

Authors' methods: Reference gene primer amplification gave estimated nucleated cell counts. Sequencing was performed with immunoSEQ multiplex PCR; in TCRdb, only in-frame clones are kept and a portion is missing. That table is the source of V, J and clone size, and D and trimming were worked out from the DNA. The table shows 100,000 to 150,000 clones, with about nine tenths occurring only once. With 11 bases removed from V and 0 bases from J, the gap between germline ends came to 7 bases. The length of the CDR3 is 11 residues. The sequence came from a woman in her 70s with acute or convalescent COVID-19. V is TRBV12-3 or TRBV12-4 and J is TRBJ1-1; D unclear. The sequencing sample was made of peripheral blood. The CDR3 protein is CAARLNTEAFF. In DNA form, the CDR3 reads TGTGCCGCGAGGCTGAACACTGAAGCTTTCTTT.